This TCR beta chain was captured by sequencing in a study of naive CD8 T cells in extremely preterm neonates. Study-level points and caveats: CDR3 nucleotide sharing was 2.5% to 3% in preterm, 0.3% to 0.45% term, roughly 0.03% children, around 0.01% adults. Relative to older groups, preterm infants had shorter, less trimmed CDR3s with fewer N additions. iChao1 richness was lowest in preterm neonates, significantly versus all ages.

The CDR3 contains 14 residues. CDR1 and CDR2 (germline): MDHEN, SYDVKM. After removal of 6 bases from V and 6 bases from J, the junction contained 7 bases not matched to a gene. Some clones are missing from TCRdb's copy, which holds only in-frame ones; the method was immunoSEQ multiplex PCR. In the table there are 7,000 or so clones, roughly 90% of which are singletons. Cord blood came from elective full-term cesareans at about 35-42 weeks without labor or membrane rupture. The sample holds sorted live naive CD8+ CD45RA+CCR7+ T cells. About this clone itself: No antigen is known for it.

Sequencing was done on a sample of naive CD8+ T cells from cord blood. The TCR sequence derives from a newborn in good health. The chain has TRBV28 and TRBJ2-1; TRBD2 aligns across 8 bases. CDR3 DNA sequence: TGTGCCAGCAGCCCTCGGACTAGCCCCAATGAGCAGTTCTTC. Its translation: CASSPRTSPNEQFF.